This T cell receptor beta chain is from a study of shared clonotypes between healthy human individuals. Study-wide points: Sharing of clonotypes among donors was expected to vary with sequencing depth.

Assay used: immunoSEQ multiplex PCR; TCRdb lists only in-frame clones, some missing. Counted here are more than 550,000 clones, 92% occurring once; the ten biggest clones make up nearly 25%. CD45RO-negative CD8 cells positively selected for CCR7 made up the naive population, which excluded terminally differentiated effector memory CD45RA+ cells. Deletions cut 6 bases from V and 2 bases from J, with 9 bases between. Germline V gene data show CDR1 as SGHTA and CDR2 as FQGTGA. This CDR3 is 13 amino acids long. For this clone: Its antigen is not identified.

This sequence was found in a man aged 25-45 years in good health. The rearrangement links TRBV7-3 to TRBJ2-3, with D perhaps matching TRBD1 (5 bases). Material: naive CD8+ T cells sorted from blood. The CDR3 DNA reads as TGTGCCAGCAGAGACGGACACACAGATACGCAGTATTTT. It is translated as CASRDGHTDTQYF. Full variable domain (remainder filled in from reference TRBV7-3 and TRBJ2-3): GAGVSQTPSNKVTEKGKYVELRCDPISGHTALYWYRQSLGQGPEFLIYFQGTGAADDSGLPNDRFFAVRPEGSVSTLKIQRTERGDSAVYLCASRDGHTDTQYFGPGTRLTVL.